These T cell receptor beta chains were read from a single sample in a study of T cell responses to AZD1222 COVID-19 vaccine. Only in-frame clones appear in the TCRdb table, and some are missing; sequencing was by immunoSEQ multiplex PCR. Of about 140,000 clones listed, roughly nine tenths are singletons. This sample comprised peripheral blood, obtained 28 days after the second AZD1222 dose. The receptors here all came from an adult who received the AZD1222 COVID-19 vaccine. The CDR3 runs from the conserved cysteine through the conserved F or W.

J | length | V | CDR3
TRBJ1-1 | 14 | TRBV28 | CASSLIRGLSEAFF
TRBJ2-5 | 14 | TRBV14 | CASRPIGQQETQYF
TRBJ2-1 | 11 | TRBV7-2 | CASSYYNEQFF
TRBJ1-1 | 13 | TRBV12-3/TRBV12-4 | CASSRPLNTEAFF
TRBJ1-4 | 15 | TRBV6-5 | CASSTQDSSNEKLFF
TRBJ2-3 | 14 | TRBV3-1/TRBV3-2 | CASSQGGPTDTQYF
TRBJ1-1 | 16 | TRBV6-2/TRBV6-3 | CASSSGLAVKNTEAFF
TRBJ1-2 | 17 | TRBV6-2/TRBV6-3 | CASSYSKAGDVDYGYTF
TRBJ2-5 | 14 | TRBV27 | CASSPKGPRETQYF
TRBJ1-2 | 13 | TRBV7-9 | CASVGGQTYGYTF
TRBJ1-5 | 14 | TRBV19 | CASSIGGSNQPQHF
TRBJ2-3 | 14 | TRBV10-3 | CAIRGQGSTDTQYF
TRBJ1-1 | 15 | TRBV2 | CASSGQGFRNTEAFF
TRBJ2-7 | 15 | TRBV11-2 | CASSLGFGEYYEQYF
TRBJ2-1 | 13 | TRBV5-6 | CASSSGLPNEQFF
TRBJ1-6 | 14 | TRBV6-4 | CASSGNSYNSPLHF
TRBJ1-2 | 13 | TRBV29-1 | CSAAGQARYGYTF
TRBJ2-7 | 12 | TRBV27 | CASSLFLGEQYF
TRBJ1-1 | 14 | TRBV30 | CAWSRTGVNTEAFF
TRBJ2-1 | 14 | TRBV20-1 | CSASSLWGVNEQFF
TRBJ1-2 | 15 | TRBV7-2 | CASSLLGGREGDYTF
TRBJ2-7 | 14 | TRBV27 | CASSPSRGPYEQYF
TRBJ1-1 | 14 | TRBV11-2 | CASSPSGVNTEAFF
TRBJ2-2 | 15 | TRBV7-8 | CASTNGGGDTGELFF
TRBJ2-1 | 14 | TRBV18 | CASSPPLGINEQFF
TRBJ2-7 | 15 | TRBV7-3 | CASSLNPGRNDEQYF
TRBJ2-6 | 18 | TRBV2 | CASLPLGQGYSGANVLTF
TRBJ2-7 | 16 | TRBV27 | CASSLLHGTGLYEQYF
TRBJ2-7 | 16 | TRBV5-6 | CASSSTFREAVHEQYF
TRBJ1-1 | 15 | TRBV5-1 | CASSLGQTVSTEAFF
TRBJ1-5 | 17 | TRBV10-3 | CAISELSGRTGHQPQHF
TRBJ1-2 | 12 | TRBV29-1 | CSAQPGGLGYTF
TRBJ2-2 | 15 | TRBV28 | CASSLTGMNTGELFF
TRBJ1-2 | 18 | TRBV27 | CASSLSPYGTRFSYGYTF
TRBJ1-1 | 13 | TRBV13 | CASSLRTGQEAFF
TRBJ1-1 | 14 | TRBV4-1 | CASSQDLMNTEAFF
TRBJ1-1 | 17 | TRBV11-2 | CASSLGFATGPNTEAFF
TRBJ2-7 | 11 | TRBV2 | CARSLTYEQYF
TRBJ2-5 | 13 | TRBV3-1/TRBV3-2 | CASSQVAGETQYF
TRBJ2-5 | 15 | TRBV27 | CASRKRGDWPETQYF
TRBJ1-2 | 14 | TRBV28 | CASRPTRLGYGYTF
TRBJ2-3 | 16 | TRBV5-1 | CASSLGRGVSTDTQYF
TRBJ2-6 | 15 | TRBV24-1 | CATSDSGLGANVLTF